Listed below are T cell receptor beta chains from one sample, sequenced in a study of T cell responses to AZD1222 COVID-19 vaccine. Sequencing was performed with immunoSEQ multiplex PCR; in TCRdb, only in-frame clones are kept and a portion is missing. This repertoire shows 90,000 to 95,000 clones, 88% found once; its top ten account for 9.5% to 13%. The sample here was peripheral blood, taken 28 days after the second AZD1222 dose. These receptors came from an adult who received the AZD1222 COVID-19 vaccine. CDR3s include the opening cysteine and the closing phenylalanine or tryptophan.

V	J	CDR3
TRBV4-2	TRBJ2-5	CASSQDLKKWGQGGETQYF
TRBV5-1	TRBJ2-5	CASSLVWGETQYF
TRBV4-1	TRBJ2-2	CASRSGAGELFF
TRBV29-1	TRBJ2-1	CSVGLNEQFF
TRBV6-6	TRBJ1-4	CASSRDRAYEKLFF
TRBV6-5	TRBJ2-5	CASSYSWRFGETQYF
TRBV11-3	TRBJ2-2	CASSLGTNTGELFF
TRBV7-8	TRBJ1-2	CASSRGGLNYGYTF
TRBV27	TRBJ2-7	CASTAAGTSGTYEQYF
TRBV6-5	TRBJ1-6	CASRRVMGSNSPLHF
TRBV6-1	TRBJ1-2	CASRPPTMNYGYTF
TRBV11-3	TRBJ2-1	CASSSQDEQFF
TRBV11-3	TRBJ2-7	CASSFRDGDYEQYF
TRBV20-1	TRBJ2-1	CSASLLAGGTEQFF
TRBV23-1	TRBJ2-1	CASTFSYLDEQFF
TRBV4-1	TRBJ1-3	CATSRRDTGGDISGNTIYF
TRBV2	TRBJ1-2	CASSEGPYGYTF
TRBV2	TRBJ2-5	CASTWAEETQYF
TRBV7-6	TRBJ2-5	CASSPRQGNQETQYF
TRBV5-4	TRBJ1-1	CASSPLGDWEWAFF
TRBV6-6	TRBJ1-4	CASITPGNRGEKLFF
TRBV24-1	TRBJ1-2	CATWGGEPSNYGYTF
TRBV7-3	TRBJ2-1	CASSWGRNNEQFF
TRBV12-3/TRBV12-4	TRBJ1-1	CASSSSWMEAFF
TRBV30	TRBJ2-3	CAWETSTDTQYF
TRBV30	TRBJ2-7	CAWGTRWTETYEQYF
TRBV12-3/TRBV12-4	TRBJ1-1	CATQGRANTEAFF
TRBV7-3	TRBJ2-1	CASSLGTAYNEQFF
TRBV19	TRBJ1-6	CASSTNKDSPLHF
TRBV10-3	TRBJ2-7	CAPTGTGRYEQYF
TRBV18	TRBJ2-5	CASSPPTVGETQYF